This paragraph covers one TCR beta chain sequence. This entry comes from a study of blood T cells in healthy people across ages. In germline, CDR1 is MGHRA, CDR2 YSYEKL. The CDR3 length is 15 residues. V was trimmed by 0 bases and J by 0 bases, leaving 8 bases between them. A second PCR, run for roughly 7 to 12 cycles, used a sample-barcoded 5' primer plus a J-beta primer mix. TCRdb itself ran the 5' RACE reads through MiXCR, one entry per CDR3 protein. The top ten clones hold about 4% of a sample with 1,500,000 or so distinct CDR3 sequences, roughly two fifths of them seen once. The sample was blood. This TCR derives from a woman aged 18-29 years in good health. This chain connects TRBV4-1 to TRBJ1-1; D unclear. DNA for the CDR3: TGCGCCAGCAGCCAAGAACCTTTCCTGAACACTGAAGCTTTCTTT. Amino acids: CASSQEPFLNTEAFF.